This T cell receptor (beta chain) was observed in a study of shared clonotypes between healthy human individuals. Libraries were prepared by immunoSEQ multiplex PCR; TCRdb keeps only in-frame clonotypes and omits some of them. Counted here are about 1 million clones, about 75% occurring once; the ten biggest clones make up about 1.5%. V shed 10 bases, J shed 4 bases, and the junction held 8 bases outside the gene matches. This CDR3 has 15 residues. Germline V CDR1 and CDR2: MNHNS, SASEGT. The donors, healthy adults who were HIV-negative, had experienced no recent acute infections or vaccinations. The study, taken as a whole, reports: Sequencing depth was a factor that was expected to affect clonotype sharing among donors.

With regard to this clone: Its antigen is still unknown.

The sequence was collected from a young man in good health. Sequenced sample: memory CD4+ T cells sorted from blood. Subset meaning: CD45RA-negative fraction. The chain joins TRBV6-1 to TRBJ2-2; TRBD2 matches at 11 bases. The CDR3 here is CATRGTSGSTGELFF. In nucleotides, the CDR3 is TGTGCCACACGCGGCACTAGCGGGAGCACCGGGGAGCTGTTTTTT.